What follows are 10 T cell receptor beta chains derived from one specimen sequenced in a study of blood T cells in healthy people across ages. The authors ran a second PCR of roughly 7 to 11 cycles using a sample-barcoded 5' primer and a J-beta primer mix. TCRdb re-analysed the 5' RACE reads in MiXCR, keeping a single row per CDR3 protein. The repertoire holds approximately 730,000 distinct CDR3 sequences, with roughly 47% as singletons. The sample taken for sequencing was blood. The receptors derive from a woman aged 60-75 years in good health.

This clonotype was seen a single time. The CDR3 DNA reads TGTGCCAGCAGTCCGGGACAGCATGGGACCCAGTACTTC. Its protein product is CASSPGQHGTQYF. V and J are TRBV28 and TRBJ2-5; TRBD1 matches 7 bases. Germline CDR1 MDHEN, CDR2 SYDVKM. V gave up 5 bases and J gave up 7 bases; unmatched junction bases: 7. This CDR3 spans 13 amino acids. Full variable domain (outside the CDR3, taken from reference TRBV28 and TRBJ2-5): DVKVTQSSRYLVKRTGEKVFLECVQDMDHENMFWYRQDPGLGLRLIYFSYDVKMKEKGDIPEGYSVSREKKERFSLILESASTNQTSMYLCASSPGQHGTQYFGPGTRLLVL.

This clonotype was picked up many times. V and J are TRBV27 and TRBJ2-2; D unresolved. Deletions cut 3 bases from V and 6 bases from J, with 8 bases between. Germline V gene sequence: CDR1 MNHEY, CDR2 SMNVEV (reference sequence). The CDR3 is 13 amino acids. The CDR3 DNA reads as TGTGCCAGCAGTTTTACGCTAGCCGGGGAGCTGTTTTTT. Protein sequence: CASSFTLAGELFF.

The chain uses TRBV9 and TRBJ1-6, with D unclear. The CDR3 has 13 residues. Between the trimmed V and J ends, which lost 2 bases and 5 bases, there was a span of 5 bases. Per the germline V gene, CDR1 is SGDLS and CDR2 is YYNGEE. CDR3 residues: CASSVGNNSPLHF. In DNA, the CDR3 is TGTGCCAGCAGCGTGGGCAATAATTCACCCCTCCACTTT.

In this sample, this clonotype turned up a few times. The chain carries TRBV7-6 and TRBJ1-6, with no clear D. Deletions cut 1 base from V and 7 bases from J, with 17 bases between. The CDR3 extends over 17 amino acids. Looked up from germline, CDR1 is SGHVS and CDR2 is FNYEAQ. CDR3 in amino acids: CASSLVPLLASNSPLHF. DNA of the CDR3: TGTGCCAGCAGCTTAGTCCCGCTACTGGCCTCGAATTCACCCCTCCACTTT.

This clonotype was detected a few times. The chain is built from TRBV12-5 and TRBJ2-1; TRBD2 agrees at 7 bases. CDR3 length: 15 residues. V was clipped by 3 bases and J by 2 bases; unmatched bases: 4. CDR1 and CDR2 from the germline V gene are LGHNT and FRNRAP. DNA of the CDR3: TGTGCTAGTGGTTTACGGGGGGACCCCTACAATGAGCAGTTCTTC. This translates into CASGLRGDPYNEQFF.

CDR3 in amino acids: CASSPYGRQETQYF. DNA of the CDR3: TGTGCCAGCAGTCCGTATGGGCGTCAAGAGACCCAGTACTTC. The chain couples TRBV6-2 or TRBV6-3 to TRBJ2-5; no clear D. The CDR3 extends over 14 amino acids. V dropped 5 bases and J dropped 2 bases, with 12 bases sitting between them. Germline assignment: CDR1 MNHEY and CDR2 SVGEGT.

This clonotype has only a few counts. V usage is TRBV28 and J usage is TRBJ1-1; the D gene is possibly TRBD1 (5 bases). CDR1 and CDR2 from the germline V gene are MDHEN and SYDVKM. With 7 bases removed from V and 1 base from J, the gap between germline ends came to 13 bases. The CDR3 is 14 amino acids. The CDR3 nucleotides are TGTGCCAGCATGTCCGGGGACGCGAACACTGAAGCTTTCTTT. Translating it yields CASMSGDANTEAFF. Full variable domain (outside the CDR3, taken from reference TRBV28 and TRBJ1-1): DVKVTQSSRYLVKRTGEKVFLECVQDMDHENMFWYRQDPGLGLRLIYFSYDVKMKEKGDIPEGYSVSREKKERFSLILESASTNQTSMYLCASMSGDANTEAFFGQGTRLTVV.

This chain links TRBV18 with TRBJ1-2; TRBD1 matches 9 bases. J gave up 4 bases and V 4 bases, and 7 bases lay outside the gene matches. Germline V gene lookup returns CDR1 KGHSH and CDR2 LQKENI. This CDR3 comprises 15 residues. CDR3 sequence (DNA): TGTGCCAGCTCACGGACAGGGGAGGTCGCCTATGGCTACACCTTC. This codes for CASSRTGEVAYGYTF. Drawing the rest from reference TRBV18 and TRBJ1-2, the complete variable domain is NAGVMQNPRHLVRRRGQEARLRCSPMKGHSHVYWYRQLPEEGLKFMVYLQKENIIDESGMPKERFSAEFPKEGPSILRIQQVVRGDSAAYFCASSRTGEVAYGYTFGSGTRLTVV.

The chain has TRBV20-1 and TRBJ1-4; D is perhaps TRBD1 (5 bases). V was shortened by 5 bases and J by 8 bases, with 12 bases between the two germline ends. The CDR3 is made up of 12 amino acids. Germline loops: CDR1 DFQATT, CDR2 SNEGSKA (reference sequence). The CDR3 here is CSAGDGIEKLFF. As DNA, the CDR3 is TGCAGTGCTGGGGACGGGATAGAAAAACTGTTTTTT.

This clonotype occurred once. A read error is possible here, since a much larger clone lies one base away. The chain uses TRBV20-1 and TRBJ2-1; 10 bases are a match to TRBD2. Germline values: CDR1 DFQATT, CDR2 SNEGSKA (reference sequence). The CDR3 extends over 15 amino acids. Written as DNA, the CDR3 is TGCAGTACTAGAGATTCGAGCGGGAGGGGGAATGAGCAGTTCTTC. It yields the protein CSTRDSSGRGNEQFF.